One and the same sample provided the 10 T cell receptor beta chains below, sequenced in a study of T cell repertoires in cytomegalovirus infection. TCRdb reprocessed the reads with MiXCR, giving one entry per CDR3 protein. The sample records approximately 500,000 distinct CDR3 sequences, about 11% being singletons. Sequencing used PBMCs. Receptors were obtained from a human donor in good health (CMV status not recorded). Some clones in this sample may be carry-over from other donors' samples.

This chain connects TRBV20-1 to TRBJ1-3, with D uncertain. V shed 0 bases and J shed 0 bases, with 6 bases lying between them. In germline, CDR1 is DFQATT, CDR2 SNEGSKA (reference sequence). The CDR3 is 14 amino acids. The CDR3 here is CSARDGVSGNTIYF. The CDR3 nucleotides read TGCAGTGCTAGAGACGGGGTCTCTGGAAACACCATATATTTT.

Many counts were recorded for this clonotype. The rearrangement uses TRBV4-2 and TRBJ2-2; 8 bases agree with TRBD2. The length of the CDR3 is 14 residues. CDR1 is LGHNA and CDR2 is YNFKEQ in the germline V gene. Losses at the gene ends were 4 bases for V and 7 bases for J; bases not matched to a gene: 5. The CDR3 here is CASSLTGTSGELFF. In DNA, the CDR3 is TGTGCCAGCAGCCTTACAGGGACTAGCGGGGAGCTGTTTTTT.

This clonotype was counted ten times or more. The V call is TRBV27, the J call TRBJ1-6, with D possibly matching TRBD1 (5 bases). Germline V lookup: CDR1 MNHEY, CDR2 SMNVEV (reference sequence). V was shortened by 4 bases and J by 8 bases, with 12 bases between the two germline ends. CDR3 length: 14 amino acids. The CDR3 sequence is CASSYSQGDSPLHF. Here the CDR3 DNA reads TGTGCCAGCAGTTATAGTCAGGGTGATTCACCCCTCCACTTT.

This clonotype was seen repeatedly, ten times or more. V is TRBV10-3 and J is TRBJ2-3; TRBD2 matches at 9 bases. V gave up 6 bases and J gave up 0 bases; unmatched junction bases: 7. CDR1 is ENHRY and CDR2 is SYGVKD in the germline V gene. This CDR3 is built from 16 residues. In DNA form, the CDR3 reads TGTGCCATCAGGGGTGGACTAGCGAATAGCACAGATACGCAGTATTTT. Amino acids: CAIRGGLANSTDTQYF.

This clonotype was counted many times. The chain is built from TRBV7-9 and TRBJ1-1; 8 bases are a match to TRBD1. This CDR3 is 16 amino acids long. CDR1 is SEHNR, CDR2 FQNEAQ, per germline (reference sequence). Trimming at V came to 5 bases and at J to 1 base, leaving 9 bases not matched to a gene. The CDR3: CASSPNDRGGNTEAFF. As DNA, the CDR3 is TGTGCCAGCAGCCCGAATGACAGGGGCGGGAACACTGAAGCTTTCTTT.

The chain's CDR3 is CSGAQGVVYGYTF. CDR3 nucleotide sequence: TGCAGTGGAGCTCAGGGAGTTGTCTATGGCTACACCTTC. The chain combines TRBV20-1 with TRBJ1-2; D is possibly TRBD1 (5 bases). CDR3 size: 13 residues. Looked up from germline, CDR1 is DFQATT and CDR2 is SNEGSKA (reference sequence). The germline V and J ends were trimmed by 7 bases and 4 bases, with 16 bases remaining between them.

This chain joins TRBV18 and TRBJ2-1, with 8 bases lining up with TRBD2. Trimming took 6 bases from V and 5 from J; bases not matched to a gene: 9. Germline CDR1 is KGHSH and CDR2 is LQKENI. CDR3 length: 15 amino acids. CDR3 DNA sequence: TGTGCCAGCTCGCAACGGGACGGGGGGGACAATGAGCAGTTCTTC. Translating it yields CASSQRDGGDNEQFF.

There are many counts of this clonotype. V is TRBV7-9 and J is TRBJ2-1; 7 bases align to TRBD1. The CDR3 has 15 residues. The V and J ends lost 1 base and 9 bases, in that order; junction bases with no gene match: 9. Per the germline V gene, CDR1 is SEHNR and CDR2 is FQNEAQ (reference sequence). The CDR3 DNA reads as TGTGCCAGCAGCTTAGATTCTAGGAACAGGGGTGAGCAGTTCTTC. Translation: CASSLDSRNRGEQFF.

The V gene is TRBV20-1, the J gene TRBJ2-3; 8 bases align to TRBD1. V trimming: 1 base; J trimming: 5 bases; junction bases outside the gene matches: 8. The CDR3 spans 15 residues. CDR1 and CDR2 (germline): DFQATT, SNEGSKA (reference sequence). CDR3 residues: CSARVSGGRVDTQYF. Here the CDR3 DNA reads TGCAGTGCTAGAGTCTCAGGGGGCAGGGTAGATACGCAGTATTTT.

This chain uses TRBV5-4 with TRBJ2-7; tentatively, D is TRBD1 (6 bases). Germline CDR1 reads SGHNT; CDR2 reads YYREEE (reference sequence). This CDR3 comprises 14 residues. Trimming stripped 4 bases from V and 3 bases from J, with 14 bases between. The CDR3 region has the DNA TGTGCCAGCAGCCCGGACAGACTCGTCTACGAGCAGTACTTC. Its protein product is CASSPDRLVYEQYF.